Below, 11 T cell receptor beta chains from the same sample are listed, as sequenced in a study of T cells in Graves' hyperthyroidism and ophthalmopathy. RNA transcripts gave rise to amplified TCR beta CDR3 regions. The TCR CDR3 was amplified in a first-round RT-PCR using the HTBI primer set. MiXCR, applied by TCRdb to the multiplex PCR reads, yields one record per CDR3 protein. The data contain around 400,000 distinct CDR3 sequences, about 25% of them seen just once; the ten biggest clones take up around four fifths. The sample was blood. These receptors were obtained from a man aged 50-60 years with Graves' hyperthyroidism.

This clonotype was detected a few times. The chain has TRBV13 and TRBJ2-7, with no clear D. The CDR3 covers 13 residues. The V gene lost 8 bases and the J gene lost 2 bases, with 13 bases spanning the gap. Germline CDR1 is PRHDT and CDR2 is FYEKMQ (reference sequence). CDR3 nucleotide sequence: TGTGCCAGCGCGGAGAGGACCCCCTACGAGCAGTACTTC. Translating gives CASAERTPYEQYF.

This chain uses TRBV19 with TRBJ2-7; D call uncertain. Germline V CDR1 and CDR2: LNHDA, SQIVND (reference sequence). V was pared by 5 bases and J by 6 bases, with 20 bases between. This CDR3 spans 15 amino acids. The chain's CDR3 is CASSPLLDLGGEQYF. The CDR3 DNA follows: TGTGCCAGTAGTCCCTTGTTGGACCTAGGTGGCGAGCAGTACTTC.

The table lists this clonotype with a few counts. This chain links TRBV20-1 with TRBJ2-1; perhaps TRBD1 as D (5 bases). This CDR3 has 11 residues. Trimming removed 3 bases from V and 12 bases from J, with 12 bases in between. Germline V gives CDR1 DFQATT, CDR2 SNEGSKA (reference sequence). The CDR3 protein is CSASEGVRQFF. The CDR3 region has the DNA TGCAGTGCTAGCGAAGGGGTAAGGCAGTTCTTC.

The rearrangement uses TRBV24-1 and TRBJ2-2; no definite D call. The CDR3 spans 16 residues. V was cut by 2 bases and J by 3 bases, with 12 bases left in between. The V gene's germline CDR1 is KGHDR and CDR2 SFDVKD. This CDR3 reads CATSDSSQVYTGELFF. CDR3 coding DNA: TGTGCCACCAGTGATTCTTCCCAGGTTTACACCGGGGAGCTGTTTTTT.

V gene TRBV7-2 combines with J gene TRBJ2-3, with 14 bases fitting TRBD2. The CDR3 is 19 amino acids. Per germline, CDR1 SGHTA and CDR2 FQGNSA. Trimming cost V 5 bases and J 1 base; bases outside gene matches: 11. The CDR3 DNA follows: TGTGCCAGCAGCACAGTTACGCCGGGACTAGCGGGGGGCACAGATACGCAGTATTTT. Protein sequence: CASSTVTPGLAGGTDTQYF.

V and J are TRBV7-9 and TRBJ1-2; a weak D match, TRBD1 (6 bases). Germline V gene lookup returns CDR1 SEHNR and CDR2 FQNEAQ (reference sequence). The CDR3 contains 14 residues. V lost 5 bases to trimming and J lost 4 bases, with 14 bases between them. The CDR3 spells CASSPLTGLYGYTF. The CDR3 nucleotides are TGTGCCAGCAGCCCCCTGACAGGCCTCTATGGCTACACCTTC.

This chain connects TRBV20-1 to TRBJ2-5, with TRBD2 matching over 7 bases. Trimming cost V 6 bases and J 7 bases; bases outside gene matches: 14. Germline CDR1 DFQATT, CDR2 SNEGSKA (reference sequence). The CDR3 sequence is 14 residues long. The CDR3: CSALGGGGLLTQYF. DNA for the CDR3: TGCAGTGCCCTGGGCGGGGGAGGGTTGCTGACCCAGTACTTC.

The chain employs TRBV9 and TRBJ2-6; D remains ambiguous. The CDR3 covers 15 residues. Germline CDR1 and CDR2: SGDLS and YYNGEE. With 0 bases removed from V and 2 bases from J, the gap between germline ends came to 6 bases. The CDR3 here is CASSVEGPGANVLTF. The CDR3 DNA reads TGTGCCAGCAGCGTAGAAGGACCTGGGGCCAACGTCCTGACTTTC.

The genes are TRBV27 and TRBJ1-1; a possible D gene is TRBD1 (5 bases). From germline, CDR1 is MNHEY and CDR2 SMNVEV (reference sequence). The CDR3 is made up of 13 amino acids. V was clipped by 4 bases and J by 6 bases, with 12 bases between them. CDR3 loop: CASSSGGAAEAFF. The DNA for the CDR3 is TGTGCCAGCAGTTCCGGGGGTGCGGCTGAAGCTTTCTTT.

This clonotype was recorded only once. A much more abundant neighbour one base away suggests this may be a read error. This rearrangement joins TRBV3-1 to TRBJ1-2, with 7 nucleotides matching TRBD1. This CDR3 is 14 amino acids long. After removal of 2 bases from V and 6 bases from J, the junction contained 6 bases not matched to a gene. Germline CDR1 and CDR2: LGHDT and YNNKEL (reference sequence). The CDR3 loop reads CASSQKQGNHGYTF. Here the CDR3 DNA reads TGTGCCAGCAGCCAAAAACAGGGGAACCATGGCTACACCTTC.

This clonotype has more than one count but fewer than ten. The chain couples TRBV9 to TRBJ2-7, with 9 bases aligning to TRBD1. With 3 bases clipped from V and 7 bases from J, the junction kept 5 bases outside the gene matches. The CDR3 sequence is 13 residues long. Germline CDR1 is SGDLS and CDR2 is YYNGEE. CDR3 in DNA: TGTGCCAGCAGCGGTAACAGGGGGCTGGAGCAGTACTTC. Translation: CASSGNRGLEQYF.